The sample holds many counts of the clone carrying this T cell receptor beta chain. The data were taken from a study of T cells in Graves' hyperthyroidism and ophthalmopathy. Study-wide context: It was at initial diagnosis, before any treatment, that peripheral blood was collected.

Regions amplified from RNA transcripts were the TCR beta CDR3 regions. When the TCR CDR3 underwent first-round RT-PCR, the HTBI primer set was used. In TCRdb, the multiplex PCR reads were re-called with MiXCR into one record per CDR3 protein. In the table there are some 570,000 distinct CDR3 sequences, approximately 15% of which are singletons. Exclusions: uncontrolled infection, other autoimmune disease, pregnancy, lactation. Together with thyroid ultrasound, orbital computed tomography, serum thyroxine and TRAb, clinical symptoms were used for diagnoses. CDR3 length: 15 amino acids. V trimming: 0 bases; J trimming: 8 bases; junction bases outside the gene matches: 9.

This receptor was obtained from a woman aged 18-30 years with Graves' ophthalmopathy. Source material: blood. The chain joins TRBV12-3 or TRBV12-4 to TRBJ1-1; 7 bases agree with TRBD1. The CDR3 DNA follows: TGTGCCAGCAGTTTAGCCCAAAGGGGGCTGGGAGAAGCTTTCTTT. Protein sequence: CASSLAQRGLGEAFF.